This T cell receptor (beta chain) emerged from a study of a mutant IDH1 vaccine in newly diagnosed glioma. In the study overall: Eight vaccinations were given in weeks 1, 3, 5, 7, 11, 15, 19 and 23. Vaccination followed radiotherapy alone by 4-6 weeks, or accompanied temozolomide cycles. Study conclusions and caveats: Pseudoprogression seemed unrelated to changes in top peripheral T cell clonotypes.

V shed 5 bases and J 3 bases; nucleotides not matched to a gene: 10. Germline values: CDR1 PRHDT, CDR2 FYEKMQ (reference sequence). The CDR3 sequence is 15 residues long. Time point meaning: week 23, last vaccination. Vaccine doses each comprised 300 ug of mutant IDH1 20-mer peptide, with topical imiquimod. Comment on this clone: Its antigen remains unknown.

Sequencing was performed with immunoSEQ multiplex PCR; in TCRdb, only in-frame clones are kept and a portion is missing. Of almost 85,000 clones in the sample, about 82% are singletons; the top ten hold about 2.2%. The sequencing here drew on PBMCs, taken from a glioma patient whose treatment included an IDH1 peptide vaccine. This receptor was identified in a man aged 25-40 years with glioma. Some clones in this sample may be carry-over from other donors' samples. J is TRBJ2-7 and V is TRBV13, with 7 bases matching TRBD1. The chain's CDR3 is CASSQLLQGNYEQYF. The CDR3 coding sequence is TGTGCCAGCAGCCAACTCTTACAGGGGAACTACGAGCAGTACTTC.